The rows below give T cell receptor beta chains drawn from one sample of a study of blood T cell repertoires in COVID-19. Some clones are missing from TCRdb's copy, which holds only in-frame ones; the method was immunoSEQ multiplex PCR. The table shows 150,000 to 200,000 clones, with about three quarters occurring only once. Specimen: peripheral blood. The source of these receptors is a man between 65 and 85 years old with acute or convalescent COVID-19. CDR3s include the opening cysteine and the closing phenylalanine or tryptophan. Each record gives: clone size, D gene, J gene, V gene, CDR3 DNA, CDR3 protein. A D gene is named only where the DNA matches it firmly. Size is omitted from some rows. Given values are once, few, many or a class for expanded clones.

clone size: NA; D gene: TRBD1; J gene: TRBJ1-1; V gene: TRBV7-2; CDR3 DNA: TGTGCCAGCAGCACTAGGCGACAGGGGGTGAACACTGAAGCTTTCTTT; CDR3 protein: CASSTRRQGVNTEAFF
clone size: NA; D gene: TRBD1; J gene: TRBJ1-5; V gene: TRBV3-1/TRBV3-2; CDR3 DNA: TGTGCCAGCAGCCAAGGACAGGGGTACAATCAGCCCCAGCATTTT; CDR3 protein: CASSQGQGYNQPQHF
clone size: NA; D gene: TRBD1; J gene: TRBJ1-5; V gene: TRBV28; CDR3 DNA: TGTGCCAGCAGAACAGGGGACCAGCCCCAGCATTTT; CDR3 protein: CASRTGDQPQHF
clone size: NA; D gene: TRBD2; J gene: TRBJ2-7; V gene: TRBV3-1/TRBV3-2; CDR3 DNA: TGTGCCAGCAGCCGACTAGCGCCTGCGCGCGAGCAGTACTTC; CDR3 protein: CASSRLAPAREQYF
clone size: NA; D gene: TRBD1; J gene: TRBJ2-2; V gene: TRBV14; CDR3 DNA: TGTGCCAGCAGCCAAGGCCGGGACAGGGGAAAGACCGGGGAGCTGTTTTTT; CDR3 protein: CASSQGRDRGKTGELFF
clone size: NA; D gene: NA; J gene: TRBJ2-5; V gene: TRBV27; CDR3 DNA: TGTGCCAGCAGTTCCCCCTCTAGCGCGGAAGAGACCCAGTACTTC; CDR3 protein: CASSSPSSAEETQYF
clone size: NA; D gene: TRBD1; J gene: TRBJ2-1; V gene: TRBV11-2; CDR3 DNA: TGTGCCAGCAGCTTAGGGACCGGGACAGGGATTAATGAGCAGTTCTTC; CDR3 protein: CASSLGTGTGINEQFF
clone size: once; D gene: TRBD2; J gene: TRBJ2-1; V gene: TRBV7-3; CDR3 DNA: TGTGCCAGCAGCTTAACCGCCGCGCGCGGGAGACCGAATGAGCAGTTCTTC; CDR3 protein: CASSLTAARGRPNEQFF
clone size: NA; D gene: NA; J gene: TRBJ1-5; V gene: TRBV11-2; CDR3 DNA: TGTGCCAGCAGCCCCGTGAGGGTGAGAAGCAATCAGCCCCAGCATTTT; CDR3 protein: CASSPVRVRSNQPQHF
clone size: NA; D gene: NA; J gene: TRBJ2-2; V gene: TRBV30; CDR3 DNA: TGTGCCTCCCTGGCGGGGATAAACACCGGGGAGCTGTTTTTT; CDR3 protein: CASLAGINTGELFF
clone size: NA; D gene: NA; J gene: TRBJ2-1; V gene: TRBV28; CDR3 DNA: TGTGCCAGCAGTTCTAGTTCACCCTACAATGAGCAGTTCTTC; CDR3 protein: CASSSSSPYNEQFF
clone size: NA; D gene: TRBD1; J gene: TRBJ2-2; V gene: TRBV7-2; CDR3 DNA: TGTGCCAGCAGGAGACAGGGCGACACCGGGGAGCTGTTTTTT; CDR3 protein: CASRRQGDTGELFF
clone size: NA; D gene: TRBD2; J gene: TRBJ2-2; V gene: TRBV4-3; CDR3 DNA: TGCGCCAGCAGCCAAAACCTCCTAGCGGGGGCCACGAACACCGGGGAGCTGTTTTTT; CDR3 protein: CASSQNLLAGATNTGELFF
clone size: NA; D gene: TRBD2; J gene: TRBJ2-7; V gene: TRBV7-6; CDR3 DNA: TGTGCCAGCAGAGGGCGGGAGGGCCCTGGGGAGCAGTACTTC; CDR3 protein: CASRGREGPGEQYF
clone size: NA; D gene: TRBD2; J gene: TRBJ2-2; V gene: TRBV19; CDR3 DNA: TGTGCCAGTAGTAGCGGGGGGGCCATCACCGGGGAGCTGTTTTTT; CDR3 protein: CASSSGGAITGELFF
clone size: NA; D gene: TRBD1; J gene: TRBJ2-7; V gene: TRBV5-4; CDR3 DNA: TGTGCCAGCAGCCCGAAGACAGGGGACGAGCAGTACTTC; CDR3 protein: CASSPKTGDEQYF
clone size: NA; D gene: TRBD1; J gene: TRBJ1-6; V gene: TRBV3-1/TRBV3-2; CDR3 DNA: TGTGCCAGCAGCCAACAGGGGGGTTCACCCCTCCACTTT; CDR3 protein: CASSQQGGSPLHF
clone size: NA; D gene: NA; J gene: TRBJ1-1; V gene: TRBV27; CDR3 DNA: TGTGCCAGCAGCTCGCGTCTCGCTGAAGCTTTCTTT; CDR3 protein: CASSSRLAEAFF
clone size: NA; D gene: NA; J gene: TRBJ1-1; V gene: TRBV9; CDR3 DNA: TGTGCCAGCAGCGTAGCCCAAAACACTGAAGCTTTCTTT; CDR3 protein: CASSVAQNTEAFF
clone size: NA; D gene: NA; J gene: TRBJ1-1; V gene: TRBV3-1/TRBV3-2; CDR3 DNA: TGTGCCAGCAGCCAAACGCCGGGACTGTCGAACACTGAAGCTTTCTTT; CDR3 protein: CASSQTPGLSNTEAFF
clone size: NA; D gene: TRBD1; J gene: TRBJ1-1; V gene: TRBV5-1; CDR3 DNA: TGCGCCAGCAGCTTGGTTTCAGGGGGCCTCACTGAAGCTTTCTTT; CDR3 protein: CASSLVSGGLTEAFF
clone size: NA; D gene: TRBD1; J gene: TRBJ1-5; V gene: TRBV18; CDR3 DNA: TGTGCCAGCTCAAGTATACCGGGACAGGGGTCAAGGGGCAATCAGCCCCAGCATTTT; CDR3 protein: CASSSIPGQGSRGNQPQHF
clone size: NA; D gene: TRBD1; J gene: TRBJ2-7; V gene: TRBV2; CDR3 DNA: TGTGCCACGGGAAGGACAGGGGGAATCTACGAGCAGTACTTC; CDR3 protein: CATGRTGGIYEQYF
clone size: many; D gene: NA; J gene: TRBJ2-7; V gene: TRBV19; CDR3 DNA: TGTGCCAGTAGTATAGGGGCCTCGGGACTGTACTTC; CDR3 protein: CASSIGASGLYF
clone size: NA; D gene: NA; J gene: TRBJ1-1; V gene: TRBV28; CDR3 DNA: TGTGCCAGCAGTTTAGGGGACACTCACACTGAAGCTTTCTTT; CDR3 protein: CASSLGDTHTEAFF
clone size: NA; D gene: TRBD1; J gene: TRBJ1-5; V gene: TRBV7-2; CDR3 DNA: TGTGCCAGCAGCTTAGGGGACAGATCGGATCAGCCCCAGCATTTT; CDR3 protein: CASSLGDRSDQPQHF
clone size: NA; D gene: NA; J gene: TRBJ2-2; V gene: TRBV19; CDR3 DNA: TGTGCCAGTAGTATACGGCAGGGCGACACCGGGGAGCTGTTTTTT; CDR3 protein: CASSIRQGDTGELFF
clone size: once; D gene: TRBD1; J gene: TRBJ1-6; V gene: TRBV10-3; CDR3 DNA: TGTGCCAACCGGGACAGGGGTGATAATTCACCCCTCCACTTT; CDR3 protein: CANRDRGDNSPLHF
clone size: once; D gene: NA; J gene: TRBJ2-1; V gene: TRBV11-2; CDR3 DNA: TGTGCCAGCAGCTGGACAGAGAATGAGCAGTTCTTC; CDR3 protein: CASSWTENEQFF
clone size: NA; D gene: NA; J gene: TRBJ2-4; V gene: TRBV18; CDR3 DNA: TGTGCCAGCTCACCAAACCCGGGATACATTCAGTACTTC; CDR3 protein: CASSPNPGYIQYF
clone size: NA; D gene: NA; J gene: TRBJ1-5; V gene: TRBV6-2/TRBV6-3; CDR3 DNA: TGTGCCAGCAGCGACGACAGGTATCAGCCCCAGCATTTT; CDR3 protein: CASSDDRYQPQHF
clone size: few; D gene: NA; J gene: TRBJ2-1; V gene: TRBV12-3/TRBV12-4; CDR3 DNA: TGTGCCAGCAGTCTGCTCCAGGGTCATGAGCAGTTCTTC; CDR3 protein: CASSLLQGHEQFF
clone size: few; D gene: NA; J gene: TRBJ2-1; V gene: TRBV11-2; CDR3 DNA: TGTGCCAGCATCCTGACAGGCAACAATGAGCAGTTCTTC; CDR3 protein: CASILTGNNEQFF
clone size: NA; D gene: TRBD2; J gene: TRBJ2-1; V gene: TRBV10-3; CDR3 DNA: TGTGCCATCAGTGGCACTAGCGGGGGGGCCATTGGAGTTGAGCAGTTCTTC; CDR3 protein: CAISGTSGGAIGVEQFF
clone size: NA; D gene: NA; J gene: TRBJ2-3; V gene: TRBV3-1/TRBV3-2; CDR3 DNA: TGTGCCAGCAGCCAAGATCTAAGGGGTTTCCATACGCAGTATTTT; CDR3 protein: CASSQDLRGFHTQYF
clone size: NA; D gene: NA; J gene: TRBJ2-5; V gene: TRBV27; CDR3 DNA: TGTGCCAGCAGTGGCAGGGCGAGGGAGACCCAGTACTTC; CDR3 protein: CASSGRARETQYF
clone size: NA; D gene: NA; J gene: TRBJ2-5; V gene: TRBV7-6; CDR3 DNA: TGTGCCAGCAGCTTAGATGGACTCCGGTACTTC; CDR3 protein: CASSLDGLRYF
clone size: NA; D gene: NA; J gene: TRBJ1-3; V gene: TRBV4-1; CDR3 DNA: TGCGCCAGCAGCCAACCACTTAGCCCGGGCAGGGGCGCTGCAAACACCATATATTTT; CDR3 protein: CASSQPLSPGRGAANTIYF
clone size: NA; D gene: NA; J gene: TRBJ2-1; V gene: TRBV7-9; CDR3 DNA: TGTGCCAGCAGCTTGGCCAGCTACAATGAGCAGTTCTTC; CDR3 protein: CASSLASYNEQFF
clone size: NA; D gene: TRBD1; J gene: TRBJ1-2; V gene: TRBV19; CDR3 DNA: TGTGCCAGTAAGCTCGGACAGGGTCGCTATGGCTACACCTTC; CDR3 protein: CASKLGQGRYGYTF
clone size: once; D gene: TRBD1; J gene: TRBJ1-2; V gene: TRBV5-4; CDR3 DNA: TGTGCCAGCAGCCCCCCAGCAGGGGGCAGGGATGGCTACACCTTC; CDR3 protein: CASSPPAGGRDGYTF
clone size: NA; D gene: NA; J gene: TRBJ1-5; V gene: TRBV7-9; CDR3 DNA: TGTGCCAGCAGCTTAGATGGCCACAGCAATCAGCCCCAGCATTTT; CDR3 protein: CASSLDGHSNQPQHF
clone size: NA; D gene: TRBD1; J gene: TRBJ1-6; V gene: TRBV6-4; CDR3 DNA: TGTGCCAGCAGTGAAGACAGGGACAATTCACCCCTCCACTTT; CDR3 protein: CASSEDRDNSPLHF
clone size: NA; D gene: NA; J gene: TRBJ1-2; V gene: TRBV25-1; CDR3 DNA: TGTGCCAGCAGTGGAGCACAGGGAGTAAGCGTTAGTGGCTACACCTTC; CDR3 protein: CASSGAQGVSVSGYTF
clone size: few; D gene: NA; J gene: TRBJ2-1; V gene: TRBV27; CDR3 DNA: TGTGCCAGCAGTAATCTAGAGGACAATGAGCAGTTCTTC; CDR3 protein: CASSNLEDNEQFF
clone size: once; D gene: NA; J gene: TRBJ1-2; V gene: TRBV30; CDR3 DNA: TGTGCCTGGAGCGACACCGGACAGTCGGACTATGGCTACACCTTC; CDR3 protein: CAWSDTGQSDYGYTF
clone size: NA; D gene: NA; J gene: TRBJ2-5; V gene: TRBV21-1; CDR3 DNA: TGTGCCAGCAGGTCGGGACAGAAACGACAAGAGACCCAGTACTTC; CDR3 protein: CASRSGQKRQETQYF
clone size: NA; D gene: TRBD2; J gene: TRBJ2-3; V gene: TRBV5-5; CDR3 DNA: TGTGCCAGCAGCTTGATTAGTGGCGGGGGGGCCGCAGATACGCAGTATTTT; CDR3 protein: CASSLISGGGAADTQYF
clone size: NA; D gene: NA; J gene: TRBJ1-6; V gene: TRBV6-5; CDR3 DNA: TGTGCCAGCAGTTACTCGACGGGGGTATCGGCACCCCTCCACTTT; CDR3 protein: CASSYSTGVSAPLHF
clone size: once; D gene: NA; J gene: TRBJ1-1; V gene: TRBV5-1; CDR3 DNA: TGCGCCAGCAGCTTGGCCGGGGAGGGGAACACTGAAGCTTTCTTT; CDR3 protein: CASSLAGEGNTEAFF
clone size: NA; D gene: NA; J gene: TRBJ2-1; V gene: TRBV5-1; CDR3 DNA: TGCGCCAGCAGCTCCGGGACTTTCACACTCAATGAGCAGTTCTTC; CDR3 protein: CASSSGTFTLNEQFF